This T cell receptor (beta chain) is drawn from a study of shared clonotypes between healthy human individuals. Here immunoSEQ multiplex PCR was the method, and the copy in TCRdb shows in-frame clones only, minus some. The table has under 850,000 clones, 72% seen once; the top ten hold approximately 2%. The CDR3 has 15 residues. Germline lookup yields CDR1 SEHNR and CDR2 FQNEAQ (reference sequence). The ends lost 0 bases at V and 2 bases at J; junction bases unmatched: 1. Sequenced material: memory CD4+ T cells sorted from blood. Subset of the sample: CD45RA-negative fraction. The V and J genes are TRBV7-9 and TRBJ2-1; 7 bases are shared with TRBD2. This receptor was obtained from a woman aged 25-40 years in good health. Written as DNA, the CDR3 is TGTGCCAGCAGCTTAGCGGGAGGGACCTACAATGAGCAGTTCTTC. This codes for CASSLAGGTYNEQFF.